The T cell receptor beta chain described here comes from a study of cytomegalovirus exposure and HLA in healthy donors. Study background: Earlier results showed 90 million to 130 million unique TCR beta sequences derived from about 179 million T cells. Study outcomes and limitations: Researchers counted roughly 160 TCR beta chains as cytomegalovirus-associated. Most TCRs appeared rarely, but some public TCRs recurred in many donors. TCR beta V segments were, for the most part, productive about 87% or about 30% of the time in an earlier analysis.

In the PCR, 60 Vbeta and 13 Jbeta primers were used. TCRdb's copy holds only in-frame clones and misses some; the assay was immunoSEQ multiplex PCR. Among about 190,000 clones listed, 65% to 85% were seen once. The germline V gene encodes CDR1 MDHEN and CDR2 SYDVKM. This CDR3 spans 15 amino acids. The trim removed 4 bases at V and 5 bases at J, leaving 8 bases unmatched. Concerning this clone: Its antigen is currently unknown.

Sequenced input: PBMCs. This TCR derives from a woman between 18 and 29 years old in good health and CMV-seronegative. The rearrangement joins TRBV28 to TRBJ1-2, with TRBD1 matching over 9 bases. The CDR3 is CASSSRDRAIYGYTF. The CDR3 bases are TGTGCCAGCAGTTCCCGGGACAGGGCCATTTATGGCTACACCTTC.